The 25 T cell receptor beta chains listed next were all sequenced from one sample in a study of beta chain features in type 1 diabetes. The whole isolated RNA underwent reverse transcription, so sequencing captured expressed TCRB transcripts. Generated by immunoSEQ multiplex PCR, the TCRdb table keeps only in-frame clones and is missing some. The table includes fewer than 500,000 clones, about 14% detected once. Sequencing was performed on naive CD4+ T cells from blood. The receptor source for this set is a man aged 25-45 years in good health.

This clone came up a few times. The rearrangement joins TRBV7-7 to TRBJ2-3; 10 positions agree with TRBD2. The germline V gene encodes CDR1 SSHAT and CDR2 FNYEAQ (reference sequence). Trimming cost V 5 bases and J 2 bases; bases outside gene matches: 7. This CDR3 has 16 amino acids. The CDR3 here is CASSLLAGAPTDTQYF. CDR3 DNA sequence: TGTGCCAGCAGCCTCCTAGCGGGGGCTCCCACAGATACGCAGTATTTT.

This clone occurred a few times. V and J are TRBV5-4 and TRBJ2-4, with 14 positions matching TRBD2. This CDR3 comprises 19 residues. The germline V gene encodes CDR1 SGHNT and CDR2 YYREEE (reference sequence). Trimming at V came to 4 bases and at J to 0 bases, leaving 9 bases not matched to a gene. In nucleotides, the CDR3 is TGTGCCAGCAGCGACTCGGGACTAGCGGGAGTTATAGCCAAAAACATTCAGTACTTC. Encoded protein: CASSDSGLAGVIAKNIQYF.

The sample holds a few counts of this clone. V is TRBV5-1 and J is TRBJ1-6; D gene uncertain. The V end lost 0 bases, the J end lost 9 bases, and 10 bases lay between the germline ends. Germline V gene data show CDR1 as SGHRS and CDR2 as YFSETQ. This CDR3 has 14 amino acids. The CDR3 DNA reads TGCGCCAGCAGCTTGGCGCCTTATGGTTCACCCCTCCACTTT. Residues: CASSLAPYGSPLHF.

The J gene is TRBJ2-1, the V gene TRBV25-1; D call uncertain. CDR1 and CDR2 (germline): MGHDK, SYGVNS. CDR3 length: 13 residues. V was clipped by 1 base and J by 7 bases, with 8 bases between them. CDR3 nucleotides: TGTGCCAGCAGTGAATCTATGGGGAATGAGCAGTTCTTC. Translation gives CASSESMGNEQFF.

This chain uses TRBV5-1 with TRBJ1-1; perhaps TRBD1 as D (5 bases). This CDR3 comprises 14 residues. Trimming cost V 4 bases and J 5 bases, with 15 bases left between them. Germline V lookup: CDR1 SGHRS, CDR2 YFSETQ. The CDR3 spells CASSTRDGITEAFF. The CDR3 bases are TGCGCCAGCAGCACACGGGACGGGATTACTGAAGCTTTCTTT.

The chain combines TRBV29-1 with TRBJ1-5, with D uncertain. The V gene's germline CDR1 is SQVTM and CDR2 ANQGSEA. The V end lost 7 bases, the J end lost 2 bases, and 12 bases lay between the germline ends. CDR3 size: 13 residues. CDR3 region: CSATDTGNQPQHF. CDR3 DNA sequence: TGCAGCGCCACCGACACTGGCAATCAGCCCCAGCATTTT.

The rearrangement uses TRBV18 and TRBJ2-1; the match to TRBD1 covers 9 bases. The germline V gene encodes CDR1 KGHSH and CDR2 LQKENI. This CDR3 region has 14 residues. Losses at the gene ends were 2 bases for V and 6 bases for J; bases not matched to a gene: 2. CDR3: CASSPGQGPNEQFF. In DNA form, the CDR3 reads TGTGCCAGCTCACCAGGACAGGGGCCCAATGAGCAGTTCTTC.

There are a few counts of this clone. The V and J genes are TRBV23-1 and TRBJ2-1; the match to TRBD2 covers 8 bases. TRBV23-1 is identified as an open reading frame with a role that is uncertain. The trim removed 6 bases at V and 8 bases at J, leaving 18 bases unmatched. This CDR3 has 17 amino acids. DNA for the CDR3: TGCGCCAGCAGACAACAGGGCGAGGTAGCGGGAACCGATGAGCAGTTCTTC. Translating gives CASRQQGEVAGTDEQFF.

The chain recombines TRBV6-5 with TRBJ2-3, with 7 nucleotides matching TRBD2. V shed 0 bases and J 5 bases; nucleotides not matched to a gene: 8. Germline lookup yields CDR1 MNHEY and CDR2 SVGAGI. This CDR3 has 16 residues. The CDR3 is CASSYSSSGGKDTQYF. As DNA, the CDR3 is TGTGCCAGCAGTTACTCTTCTAGCGGAGGCAAAGATACGCAGTATTTT.

The chain couples TRBV7-9 to TRBJ2-3, with TRBD1 matching 7 bases. The length of the CDR3 is 15 residues. The junction had 10 bases not matched to a gene; V was cut back by 4 bases and J by 6 bases. Germline V gives CDR1 SEHNR, CDR2 FQNEAQ (reference sequence). The CDR3, as DNA: TGTGCCAGCAGCTCCGGACAGGTAGAATCGGATACGCAGTATTTT. Translation gives CASSSGQVESDTQYF.

CDR3 DNA: TGCGCCAGCAGCTCGATTACAGGGGCCTCCTATGGCTACACCTTC. Protein product: CASSSITGASYGYTF. The genes are TRBV5-1 and TRBJ1-2; TRBD1 aligns across 7 bases. J was trimmed by 4 bases and V by 3 bases; bases with no gene match: 9. Germline V gene data show CDR1 as SGHRS and CDR2 as YFSETQ. The CDR3 totals 15 residues. The full variable domain, in which reference TRBV5-1 and TRBJ1-2 provide the parts outside the CDR3, is KAGVTQTPRYLIKTRGQQVTLSCSPISGHRSVSWYQQTPGQGLQFLFEYFSETQRNKGNFPGRFSGRQFSNSRSEMNVSTLELGDSALYLCASSSITGASYGYTFGSGTRLTVV.

The chain uses TRBV6-6 and TRBJ1-5; D ambiguous. This CDR3 is built from 14 residues. V lost 6 bases and J lost 4, with 13 bases in between. Germline V gene lookup returns CDR1 MNHNY and CDR2 SVGAGI (reference sequence). The CDR3 loop is CASSPRHSNQPQHF. The DNA for the CDR3 is TGTGCCAGCAGCCCTCGGCATTCAAATCAGCCCCAGCATTTT.

This clone showed up just a few times. The genes are TRBV15 and TRBJ2-2; 8 positions agree with TRBD2. The ends lost 9 bases at V and 0 bases at J; junction bases unmatched: 3. From germline, CDR1 is LNHNV and CDR2 YYDKDF (reference sequence). The CDR3 is 14 amino acids. The CDR3 region has the DNA TGTGCCACGGCTAGCGGGTCGAACACCGGGGAGCTGTTTTTT. Translation gives CATASGSNTGELFF. The full variable domain, in which reference TRBV15 and TRBJ2-2 provide the parts outside the CDR3, is DAMVIQNPRYQVTQFGKPVTLSCSQTLNHNVMYWYQQKSSQAPKLLFHYYDKDFNNEADTPDNFQSRRPNTSFCFLDIRSPGLGDTAMYLCATASGSNTGELFFGEGSRLTVL.

The rearrangement uses TRBV4-3 and TRBJ2-1; 12 bases are shared with TRBD2. The CDR3 has 19 amino acids. J lost 0 bases, V lost 1 base, and 7 bases had no gene match. CDR1 is LGHNA, CDR2 YSLEER, per germline. CDR3 residues: CASSQVGLAGRSSYNEQFF. CDR3 sequence (DNA): TGCGCCAGCAGCCAAGTAGGACTAGCGGGAAGGAGCTCCTACAATGAGCAGTTCTTC.

The rearrangement links TRBV7-2 to TRBJ2-5; a possible D gene is TRBD1 (5 bases). The V gene's germline CDR1 is SGHTA and CDR2 FQGNSA. The CDR3 loop spans 14 amino acids. V was shortened by 2 bases and J by 3 bases, with 10 bases between the two germline ends. CDR3 sequence reads: CASSLMATEETQYF. DNA of the CDR3: TGTGCCAGCAGCTTAATGGCGACAGAAGAGACCCAGTACTTC. Full variable domain (missing parts from reference TRBV7-2 and TRBJ2-5): GAGVSQSPSNKVTEKGKDVELRCDPISGHTALYWYRQSLGQGLEFLIYFQGNSAPDKSGLPSDRFSAERTGGSVSTLTIQRTQQEDSAVYLCASSLMATEETQYFGPGTRLLVL.

This clone showed up just a few times. Other DNA sequences from this sample encode an identical CDR3 as well. CDR3 nucleotide sequence: TGTGCCAGCAGCGTACAGGGGGTTAGAACAGATACGCAGTATTTT. It encodes CASSVQGVRTDTQYF. This chain connects TRBV9 to TRBJ2-3; TRBD1 agrees at 7 bases. This CDR3 is built from 15 residues. CDR1 and CDR2 from the germline V gene are SGDLS and YYNGEE. With 1 base clipped from V and 3 bases from J, the junction kept 5 bases outside the gene matches. Together with reference TRBV9 and TRBJ2-3, the CDR3 gives the full variable domain: DSGVTQTPKHLITATGQRVTLRCSPRSGDLSVYWYQQSLDQGLQFLIQYYNGEERAKGNILERFSAQQFPDLHSELNLSSLELGDSALYFCASSVQGVRTDTQYFGPGTRLTVL.

This clone has a handful of counts. The chain has TRBV4-3 and TRBJ2-3, with D perhaps being TRBD1 or TRBD2 (5 bases each). V was trimmed by 1 base and J by 7 bases, leaving 12 bases between them. Germline-derived CDR1 and CDR2 are LGHNA and YSLEER. The CDR3 consists of 14 residues. The CDR3 loop reads CASSQGHGANTQYF. CDR3 nucleotides: TGCGCCAGCAGCCAAGGACACGGGGCGAATACGCAGTATTTT.

The J gene is TRBJ1-2, the V gene TRBV25-1; D gene ambiguous. This CDR3 has 13 residues. The V and J ends lost 6 bases and 13 bases respectively, with 21 bases between them. Germline CDR1 MGHDK, CDR2 SYGVNS. DNA for the CDR3: TGTGCCAGCAGCCTGAAGCGCTCTGTCTCAGTCACCTTC. Amino acid sequence: CASSLKRSVSVTF.

This clone was observed a few times. The gene calls are TRBV9 and TRBJ2-5; 12 bases match TRBD2. The germline CDR1 and CDR2 sequences are SGDLS and YYNGEE. CDR3 size: 17 residues. The trim removed 3 bases at V and 2 bases at J, leaving 8 bases unmatched. This CDR3 reads CASSGASGRAPQETQYF. DNA for the CDR3: TGTGCCAGCAGCGGGGCTAGCGGGAGGGCCCCGCAAGAGACCCAGTACTTC.

V gene TRBV25-1 combines with J gene TRBJ1-2; 7 bases fit TRBD1. V lost 8 bases to trimming and J lost 6 bases; unmatched junction nucleotides: 9. This CDR3 spans 13 amino acids. Germline lookup yields CDR1 MGHDK and CDR2 SYGVNS. CDR3 residues: CASGATGANGYTF. CDR3 nucleotides: TGTGCCAGCGGAGCAACAGGGGCCAATGGCTACACCTTC.

This chain connects TRBV4-3 to TRBJ2-6, with D uncertain. V lost 1 base and J lost 1, with 11 bases in between. This CDR3 contains 17 residues. CDR1 is LGHNA and CDR2 is YSLEER in the germline V gene. The CDR3, as DNA: TGCGCCAGCAGCCAAGCTATCAGCGCGTCTGGGGCCAACGTCCTGACTTTC. It translates to CASSQAISASGANVLTF.

This clone has more than one count but fewer than ten. V is TRBV5-1 and J is TRBJ2-1; D may correspond to TRBD1 or TRBD2 (5 bases each). Germline CDR1 reads SGHRS; CDR2 reads YFSETQ. Trimming shortened V by 2 bases and J by 0 bases, and 9 bases separated the two germline ends. The CDR3 is 15 amino acids. The CDR3 sequence is CASSFGTSSYNEQFF. CDR3 sequence (DNA): TGCGCCAGCAGCTTCGGGACCAGCTCCTACAATGAGCAGTTCTTC.

The CDR3 protein is CASSLQRTGSHYGYTF. The CDR3 DNA sequence: TGTGCCAGCAGCCTACAGAGGACAGGGAGCCACTATGGCTACACCTTC. The chain uses TRBV27 and TRBJ1-2; 8 nucleotides match TRBD1. Unmatched junction bases numbered 12, after V lost 6 bases and J lost 3 bases. From germline, CDR1 is MNHEY and CDR2 SMNVEV (reference sequence). CDR3 size: 16 residues.

CDR3 sequence reads: CASTHPLAEQYF. CDR3 DNA sequence: TGCGCCAGCACTCATCCCCTAGCGGAGCAGTACTTC. The V call is TRBV5-1, the J call TRBJ2-7; TRBD2 might be the D (6 bases). Germline assignment: CDR1 SGHRS and CDR2 YFSETQ. The V end lost 6 bases, the J end lost 7 bases, and 14 bases lay between the germline ends. The length of the CDR3 is 12 residues.

A few counts support this clone. Additional DNA sequences in this sample encode the identical CDR3. This sequence joins TRBV7-2 and TRBJ1-2, with TRBD1 as a possible D gene (6 bases). With 5 bases removed from V and 5 bases from J, the gap between germline ends came to 9 bases. This CDR3 contains 12 residues. Germline CDR1 and CDR2: SGHTA and FQGNSA. CDR3 amino acids: CASSPDSYGYTF. The CDR3 DNA sequence: TGTGCCAGCAGCCCGGACAGTTATGGCTACACCTTC.